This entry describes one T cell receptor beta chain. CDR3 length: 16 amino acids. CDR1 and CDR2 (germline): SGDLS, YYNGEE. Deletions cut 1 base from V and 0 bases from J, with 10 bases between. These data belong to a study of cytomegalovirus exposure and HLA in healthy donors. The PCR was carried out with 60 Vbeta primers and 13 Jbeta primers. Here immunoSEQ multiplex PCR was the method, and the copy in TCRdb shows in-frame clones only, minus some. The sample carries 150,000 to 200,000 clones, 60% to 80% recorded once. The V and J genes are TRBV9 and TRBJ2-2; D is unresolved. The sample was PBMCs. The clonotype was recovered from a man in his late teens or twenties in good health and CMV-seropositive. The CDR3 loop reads CASSVTDPSNTGELFF. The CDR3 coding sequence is TGTGCCAGCAGCGTAACAGACCCCTCGAACACCGGGGAGCTGTTTTTT.